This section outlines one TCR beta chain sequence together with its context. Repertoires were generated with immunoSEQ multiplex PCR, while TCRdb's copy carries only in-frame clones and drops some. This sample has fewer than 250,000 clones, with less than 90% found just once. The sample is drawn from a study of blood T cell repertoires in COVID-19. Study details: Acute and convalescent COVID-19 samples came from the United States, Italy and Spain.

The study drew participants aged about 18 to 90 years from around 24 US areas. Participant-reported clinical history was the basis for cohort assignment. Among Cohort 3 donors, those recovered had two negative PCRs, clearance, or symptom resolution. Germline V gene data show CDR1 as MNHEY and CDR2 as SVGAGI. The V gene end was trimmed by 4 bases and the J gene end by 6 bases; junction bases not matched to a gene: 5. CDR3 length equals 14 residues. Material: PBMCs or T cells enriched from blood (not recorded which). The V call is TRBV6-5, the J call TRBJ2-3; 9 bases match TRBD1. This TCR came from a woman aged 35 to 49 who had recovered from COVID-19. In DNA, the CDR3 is TGTGCCAGCAGTTGGGACAGGGATTCGGATACGCAGTATTTT. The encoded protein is CASSWDRDSDTQYF.